This T cell receptor beta chain was profiled in a study of blood T cell repertoires in COVID-19. Study details: Italy, Spain and the United States were the sources of the convalescent and acute COVID-19 samples. Sources were T cells, B-cell-depleted T cells, or PBMCs; the material itself was cDNA or gDNA.

The repertoire was sequenced with immunoSEQ multiplex PCR; TCRdb's copy has only in-frame clones and lacks some. The data show approximately 45,000 clones, with around three quarters seen just once and around 60% held by the top ten. V was clipped by 5 bases and J by 3 bases, with 14 bases between them. Germline V lookup: CDR1 LNHDA, CDR2 SQIVND (reference sequence). The CDR3 loop spans 15 amino acids. This chain connects TRBV19 to TRBJ1-5; D perhaps matches TRBD1 (5 bases). Sequencing used peripheral blood. The origin of this receptor is a man older than 75 with acute or convalescent COVID-19. CDR3 amino acids: CASSPDWTNNQPQHF. DNA for the CDR3: TGTGCCAGTAGTCCTGACTGGACAAACAATCAGCCCCAGCATTTT.